These 2 T cell receptor beta chains share one sample of origin, sequenced in a study of technical replicates of blood from several donors. Generated by immunoSEQ multiplex PCR, the TCRdb table keeps only in-frame clones and is missing some. The table records some 78,000 clones, 94% of them present only once. The sample was T cells isolated from PBMCs. The receptors derive from a human donor in good health.

This clone is a singleton in its sample. The J gene is TRBJ1-1, the V gene TRBV19, with TRBD1 identical over 10 bases. Looked up from germline, CDR1 is LNHDA and CDR2 is SQIVND (reference sequence). The CDR3 contains 15 residues. V gave up 6 bases and J gave up 3 bases; unmatched junction bases: 7. Here the CDR3 reads CASSPWTGGHTEAFF. CDR3 in DNA: TGTGCCAGTAGCCCGTGGACAGGGGGACACACTGAAGCTTTCTTT.

This chain uses TRBV28 with TRBJ1-3; tentatively, D is TRBD1 (6 bases). Germline CDR1 is MDHEN and CDR2 is SYDVKM. V lost 8 bases and J lost 5, with 16 bases in between. The CDR3 length is 14 residues. The CDR3 sequence: CASRPQGKRNTIYF. The CDR3 bases are TGTGCCAGCCGACCACAGGGAAAGAGAAACACCATATATTTT.